One and the same sample provided the 30 T cell receptor beta chains below, sequenced in a study of identical twins. TCRdb processed the 5' RACE reads anew with MiXCR; each CDR3 protein has one entry. The sample has a few hundred thousand distinct CDR3 sequences, 12% to 15% seen once; the top ten hold around 0.48%. The sample also formed part of further work on yellow fever vaccine responses in identical twins.

The sequenced material came from CD4+ T cells sorted from blood. Every receptor here comes from a woman between 18 and 30 years old in good health.

Ten or more counts support this clonotype. For the CDR3, the DNA is TGCAGCGTTGATAGGCAGCCACCTATAGCCCAGTACTTC. It yields the protein CSVDRQPPIAQYF. The V and J genes are TRBV29-1 and TRBJ2-5; D is ambiguous. CDR3 size: 13 residues. Trimming removed 3 bases at V and 9 bases at J, with 17 bases between. Germline V gene data show CDR1 as SQVTM and CDR2 as ANQGSEA.

In its sample, this clonotype was seen many times. The chain combines TRBV10-3 with TRBJ2-1, with 8 positions matching TRBD2. The CDR3 totals 13 residues. Germline CDR1 and CDR2: ENHRY and SYGVKD. J gave up 4 bases and V 6 bases, and 2 bases lay outside the gene matches. The DNA for the CDR3 is TGTGCCATCAGCGGGACTAGTTACAATGAGCAGTTCTTC. Its protein is CAISGTSYNEQFF.

This rearrangement joins TRBV29-1 to TRBJ2-5, with TRBD1 as a possible D gene (6 bases). The germline gives CDR1 SQVTM, CDR2 ANQGSEA. V lost 4 bases to trimming and J lost 8 bases, with 11 bases between them. There are 11 residues in the CDR3. The CDR3 loop reads CSVGDTSTQYF. The DNA for the CDR3 is TGCAGCGTTGGGGACACCAGTACCCAGTACTTC.

This clonotype was recorded a few times. The chain carries TRBV7-3 and TRBJ2-7, with TRBD1 as a possible D gene (6 bases). Germline CDR1 and CDR2: SGHTA and FQGTGA. This CDR3 has 13 amino acids. The V gene lost 5 bases and the J gene lost 3 bases, with 11 bases spanning the gap. The CDR3 bases are TGTGCCAGCAGCGTATCACAGGGCTACGAGCAGTACTTC. Its translation: CASSVSQGYEQYF.

The rearrangement links TRBV20-1 to TRBJ2-1; D is uncertain. Deletions cut 0 bases from V and 9 bases from J, with 12 bases between. Germline V gives CDR1 DFQATT, CDR2 SNEGSKA (reference sequence). The CDR3 consists of 13 residues. The CDR3 protein is CSARDHQNGEQFF. In nucleotides, the CDR3 is TGCAGTGCTAGAGATCACCAAAACGGTGAGCAGTTCTTC.

This clonotype appeared a few times. The J gene is TRBJ1-4, the V gene TRBV12-3 or TRBV12-4; 8 bases line up with TRBD1. The CDR3 covers 15 residues. The V segment lost 6 bases and the J segment 0 bases; nucleotides outside the gene matches: 3. CDR3 sequence: CASSGQGTTNEKLFF. The CDR3, as DNA: TGTGCCAGCAGCGGACAGGGCACAACTAATGAAAAACTGTTTTTT.

This clonotype was seen a single time. The chain employs TRBV11-2 and TRBJ2-1; TRBD2 matches 8 bases. J gave up 7 bases and V 5 bases, and 10 bases lay outside the gene matches. This CDR3 is 15 amino acids long. Per germline, CDR1 SGHAT and CDR2 FQNNGV. The CDR3 region is CASSLPGGGRNEQFF. CDR3 sequence (DNA): TGTGCCAGCAGCCTCCCGGGGGGGGGTAGGAATGAGCAGTTCTTC.

This clonotype has more than one count but fewer than ten. V gene TRBV5-1 combines with J gene TRBJ1-2, with D uncertain. Germline V gene data show CDR1 as SGHRS and CDR2 as YFSETQ. The CDR3 contains 15 residues. V lost 3 bases to trimming and J lost 0 bases, with 12 bases between them. The CDR3 DNA sequence: TGCGCCAGCAGCTCGGGCCGGACCTCTAACTATGGCTACACCTTC. Translation gives CASSSGRTSNYGYTF.

This clonotype was detected ten times or more. The chain joins TRBV12-3 or TRBV12-4 to TRBJ2-1, with a weak D call TRBD2 (5 bases). The V and J ends lost 3 bases and 12 bases respectively, with 15 bases between them. The CDR3 spans 13 residues. CDR3 region: CASSLSVGAGQFF. The CDR3 coding sequence is TGTGCCAGCAGTTTGAGTGTCGGTGCGGGGCAGTTCTTC.

This chain links TRBV20-1 with TRBJ2-1, with 9 positions matching TRBD2. Looked up from germline, CDR1 is DFQATT and CDR2 is SNEGSKA (reference sequence). Trimming removed 2 bases from V and 0 bases from J; junction bases left unmatched: 8. The length of the CDR3 is 17 residues. CDR3 in amino acids: CSARRLAGLSSYNEQFF. In DNA, the CDR3 is TGCAGTGCTAGAAGGCTAGCGGGGTTGAGCTCCTACAATGAGCAGTTCTTC.

In this sample, this clonotype turned up a few times. The chain uses TRBV6-5 and TRBJ1-1, with no clear D. The CDR3 length is 18 residues. V lost 0 bases to trimming and J lost 0 bases, with 17 bases between them. Germline V gives CDR1 MNHEY, CDR2 SVGAGI. This chain's CDR3 is CASSYSAPYRAVNTEAFF. The CDR3 nucleotides read TGTGCCAGCAGTTACTCGGCCCCATATAGGGCGGTGAACACTGAAGCTTTCTTT.

The rearrangement joins TRBV18 to TRBJ2-1, with 8 bases matching TRBD2. The CDR3 extends over 16 amino acids. The ends lost 4 bases at V and 8 bases at J; junction bases unmatched: 13. CDR1 and CDR2 from the germline V gene are KGHSH and LQKENI. CDR3 region: CASSQARGGLIYEQFF. CDR3 bases: TGTGCCAGCTCACAAGCCCGGGGGGGCCTTATATATGAGCAGTTCTTC.

This clonotype occurred a few times. The chain carries TRBV15 and TRBJ2-2; 7 bases fit TRBD1. Germline CDR1 reads LNHNV; CDR2 reads YYDKDF (reference sequence). V was pared by 4 bases and J by 2 bases, with 4 bases of the junction left unmatched. The CDR3 length is 15 residues. CDR3 amino acids: CATSTGTANTGELFF. The CDR3 DNA reads as TGTGCCACCAGCACCGGGACAGCTAACACCGGGGAGCTGTTTTTT.

J is TRBJ2-7 and V is TRBV20-1; 8 positions agree with TRBD1. V lost 0 bases and J lost 5; bases outside the gene matches: 6. The CDR3 is 14 amino acids. The germline gives CDR1 DFQATT, CDR2 SNEGSKA (reference sequence). This CDR3 is CSARDQGAAHEQYF. CDR3 sequence (DNA): TGCAGTGCTAGAGATCAGGGGGCGGCCCACGAGCAGTACTTC.

This clonotype was recorded many times. The chain couples TRBV5-1 to TRBJ2-2; D not resolved. The germline V and J ends were trimmed by 4 bases and 5 bases, with 9 bases remaining between them. The V gene's germline CDR1 is SGHRS and CDR2 YFSETQ. This CDR3 has 13 amino acids. The CDR3 loop is CASSPPATGELFF. The CDR3 nucleotides read TGCGCCAGCAGCCCGCCGGCGACCGGGGAGCTGTTTTTT.

In its sample, this clonotype was seen many times. The chain uses TRBV12-3 or TRBV12-4 and TRBJ2-2; TRBD2 might be the D (6 bases). This CDR3 is built from 16 residues. Trimming cost V 10 bases and J 3 bases, with 21 bases left between them. The CDR3 loop reads CATPRGRSIDTGELFF. CDR3 nucleotides: TGTGCCACCCCCCGGGGGAGGTCAATTGACACCGGGGAGCTGTTTTTT.

The V gene is TRBV3-1, the J gene TRBJ2-1; 7 bases agree with TRBD2. CDR3 length equals 15 residues. The germline V gene has CDR1 LGHDT and CDR2 YNNKEL (reference sequence). V was clipped by 1 base and J by 3 bases; unmatched bases: 3. This CDR3 is CASSQVREGYNEQFF. The CDR3 DNA follows: TGTGCCAGCAGCCAAGTGAGGGAGGGCTACAATGAGCAGTTCTTC.

This clonotype was seen a handful of times. The chain combines TRBV20-1 with TRBJ1-2, with D hard to call. This CDR3 is built from 13 residues. Germline V gene lookup returns CDR1 DFQATT and CDR2 SNEGSKA (reference sequence). The V end lost 3 bases, the J end lost 2 bases, and 10 bases lay between the germline ends. The CDR3 sequence is CSASRRKNYGYTF. The CDR3 coding sequence is TGCAGTGCTAGCCGTAGGAAAAACTATGGCTACACCTTC.

This clonotype has only a few counts. The rearrangement joins TRBV6-1 to TRBJ2-7; TRBD1 matches at 7 bases. Looked up from germline, CDR1 is MNHNS and CDR2 is SASEGT. V shed 6 bases, J shed 1 base, and the junction held 9 bases outside the gene matches. This CDR3 spans 15 amino acids. CDR3 DNA sequence: TGTGCCAGCAGGCTTCGGGCAGGGGGATCCTACGAGCAGTACGTC. This gives the protein CASRLRAGGSYEQYV.

This clonotype has a count of ten or more. The chain uses TRBV7-2 and TRBJ2-5, with D perhaps matching TRBD1 or TRBD2 (6 bases each). Per the germline V gene, CDR1 is SGHTA and CDR2 is FQGNSA. Trimming cost V 1 base and J 0 bases, with 12 bases left between them. The CDR3 has 16 amino acids. This CDR3 reads CASSLGLRGDQETQYF. DNA of the CDR3: TGTGCCAGCAGCTTAGGACTTAGGGGGGACCAAGAGACCCAGTACTTC.

This clonotype was counted between two and nine times. The chain uses TRBV20-1 and TRBJ1-5; D unresolved. CDR3 length: 12 residues. Trimming took off 6 bases at V and 4 bases at J, with 10 bases between the two ends. Germline values: CDR1 DFQATT, CDR2 SNEGSKA (reference sequence). The CDR3 loop is CSAARRNQPQHF. The CDR3 DNA reads TGCAGTGCAGCCAGGAGAAATCAGCCCCAGCATTTT.

CDR3 coding DNA: TGTGCCAGCAGCTTGCTGATGAACAATGAGCAGTTCTTC. Amino acid sequence: CASSLLMNNEQFF. The V gene is TRBV5-4, the J gene TRBJ2-1; no firm D call. With 1 base removed from V and 5 bases from J, the gap between germline ends came to 7 bases. This CDR3 is built from 13 residues. Per germline, CDR1 SGHNT and CDR2 YYREEE (reference sequence).

This clonotype was seen more than once but under ten times. The chain carries TRBV4-1 and TRBJ1-1; D unclear. The CDR3 consists of 17 residues. Trimming left V 1 base short and J 4 bases short, with 19 bases between. Germline assignment: CDR1 MGHRA and CDR2 YSYEKL. CDR3 nucleotides: TGCGCCAGCAGCCAAGGAGTGGCAGGTCCTCGGGGCACTGAAGCTTTCTTT. It codes for CASSQGVAGPRGTEAFF.

This clonotype was seen a handful of times. The chain recombines TRBV5-1 with TRBJ2-1, with 7 bases fitting TRBD1. Germline lookup yields CDR1 SGHRS and CDR2 YFSETQ. CDR3 length: 15 amino acids. V trimming: 4 bases; J trimming: 7 bases; junction bases outside the gene matches: 11. The CDR3 DNA is TGCGCCAGCAGCCAGGGACAGTGGTTGGTTAATGAGCAGTTCTTC. Its protein product is CASSQGQWLVNEQFF.

The chain links TRBV7-8 to TRBJ2-7; no clear D. The germline V and J ends were trimmed by 4 bases and 6 bases, with 19 bases remaining between them. The germline V gene encodes CDR1 SGHVS and CDR2 FQNEAQ. The CDR3 is 15 amino acids. The CDR3 DNA reads TGTGCCAGCAGCTCCCGGACCGACTCCCTAGTCGAGCAGTACTTC. Protein product: CASSSRTDSLVEQYF.

V usage is TRBV27 and J usage is TRBJ2-2; 13 positions match TRBD2. V lost 5 bases, J lost 4 bases, and 4 bases stayed unmatched. This CDR3 contains 16 residues. The germline gives CDR1 MNHEY, CDR2 SMNVEV (reference sequence). CDR3 nucleotides: TGTGCCAGCAGTCGCCGGACTAGCGGGGGCACCGGGGAGCTGTTTTTT. Translated, it gives CASSRRTSGGTGELFF.

The sample holds a few counts of this clonotype. The J gene is TRBJ1-1, the V gene TRBV10-3, with 10 bases that match TRBD1. CDR1 is ENHRY, CDR2 SYGVKD, per germline. The V segment lost 6 bases and the J segment 4 bases; nucleotides outside the gene matches: 8. The CDR3 runs to 15 residues. The CDR3 DNA follows: TGTGCCATCAGCAGACAGGGGGCGACGGGCACTGAAGCTTTCTTT. It encodes CAISRQGATGTEAFF.

This clonotype was recorded a few times. This chain connects TRBV20-1 to TRBJ2-7; D is perhaps TRBD2 (5 bases). Trimming stripped 2 bases from V and 0 bases from J, with 8 bases between. This CDR3 has 13 amino acids. The germline CDR1 and CDR2 sequences are DFQATT and SNEGSKA (reference sequence). The CDR3 DNA is TGCAGTGCTAGAACGGGGATCTCCTACGAGCAGTACGTC. Amino acid sequence: CSARTGISYEQYV.

This clonotype was seen a few times. The chain uses TRBV20-1 and TRBJ1-4; perhaps TRBD1 as D (5 bases). CDR1 is DFQATT and CDR2 is SNEGSKA in the germline V gene (reference sequence). This CDR3 region has 13 residues. The germline V and J ends were trimmed by 3 bases and 7 bases, with 12 bases remaining between them. The CDR3 is CSAREGMGEKLFF. CDR3 nucleotides: TGCAGTGCTAGGGAGGGGATGGGTGAAAAACTGTTTTTT.

This clonotype was recorded many times. This chain uses TRBV27 with TRBJ2-7, with D perhaps being TRBD1 or TRBD2 (5 bases each). The germline V gene has CDR1 MNHEY and CDR2 SMNVEV (reference sequence). Trimming left V 5 bases short and J 3 bases short, with 14 bases between. This CDR3 region has 14 residues. CDR3 DNA sequence: TGTGCCAGCAGTAGTACCGGGACGGTCTACGAGCAGTACTTC. As protein: CASSSTGTVYEQYF.